This T cell receptor (beta chain) appears in the sequencing data of a study of blood T cells in healthy people across ages. A J-beta primer mix and a sample-barcoded 5' primer were used in a second PCR of roughly 7 to 12 cycles. TCRdb processed the 5' RACE reads anew with MiXCR; each CDR3 protein has one entry. The sample lists hundreds of thousands of distinct CDR3 sequences; roughly 50% were seen once. PBMCs were isolated at a quantity of at least 7 million per sample. Per germline, CDR1 LNHNV and CDR2 YYDKDF (reference sequence). The CDR3 length is 15 residues. V gave up 4 bases and J gave up 4 bases, with 11 bases separating them.

The genes are TRBV15 and TRBJ1-6; TRBD1 is a possible D gene (6 bases). The sequenced material came from blood. The clonotype was recovered from a young man in good health. The CDR3 loop is CATSTMTGYNSPLHF. CDR3 bases: TGTGCCACCAGCACTATGACAGGATATAATTCACCCCTCCACTTT. Supplemented by reference TRBV15 and TRBJ1-6, the full variable domain reads DAMVIQNPRYQVTQFGKPVTLSCSQTLNHNVMYWYQQKSSQAPKLLFHYYDKDFNNEADTPDNFQSRRPNTSFCFLDIRSPGLGDTAMYLCATSTMTGYNSPLHFGNGTRLTVT.